This T cell receptor beta chain was obtained from a study of blood T cell repertoires in COVID-19. Study at large: COVID-19 samples from acute and convalescent phases originated in the United States, Italy and Spain. In each case, the material was cDNA or gDNA derived from T cells, B-cell-depleted T cells, or PBMCs.

This clone was picked up a small number of times. The CDR3 sequence is 18 residues long. V was clipped by 0 bases and J by 1 base, with 19 bases between them. Germline-derived CDR1 and CDR2 are MGHRA and YSYEKL. TCRdb's copy holds only in-frame clones and misses some; the assay was immunoSEQ multiplex PCR. The table includes 70,000 to 100,000 clones, around nine tenths detected once. Sequencing input: peripheral blood. The TCR comes from a man in his 60s with acute or convalescent COVID-19. V and J are TRBV4-1 and TRBJ2-7; possibly TRBD1 for D (6 bases). In DNA, the CDR3 is TGCGCCAGCAGCCAAGATTTGGCAGGGGACAATCTGTCCTACGAGCAGTACTTC. Its protein product is CASSQDLAGDNLSYEQYF.